This T cell receptor beta chain was profiled in a study of T cells in Graves' hyperthyroidism and ophthalmopathy (dated by TCRdb to between 2019 and 2020). For the study in its entirety: Peripheral blood was sampled at the time of initial diagnosis, prior to any treatment. A discovery cohort of roughly 100 patients, 43 with Graves' ophthalmopathy and approximately 57 with stable Graves' hyperthyroidism, was used to find distinguishing TCR V-J signatures. Prospective prediction of ophthalmopathy was tested in an independent validation cohort of fewer than 20 hyperthyroidism patients and 15 to 17 patients who later progressed to ophthalmopathy. For training and testing, the 110 or so patients in the discovery cohort were randomly divided in a 7:3 ratio. Thyroid tissue and blood T-cell repertoires from six Graves' hyperthyroidism patients were also compared in the study. Following sampling, methimazole starting at 30 mg daily was given to hyperthyroidism patients, and high-dose intravenous methylprednisolone was given to ophthalmopathy patients. TCR Vbeta CDR3 sequencing of 135 peripheral blood samples (approximately 44 ophthalmopathy, 75 or so hyperthyroidism and approximately 17 progressor patients) is reported in the paper. The paper as a whole reports these results and caveats: Ophthalmopathy was separated from stable hyperthyroidism by a 13 V-J signature model, with approximately 86% sensitivity and roughly 84% specificity obtained in cross-validation and 80%/75% obtained in testing. In validation, the model predicted progression to ophthalmopathy a median of around six months before onset, with approximately 70% sensitivity and almost 75% specificity. No statistical method was used to set the sample size in advance, and investigators knew the group allocation. Most expanded thyroid clonotypes (frequency above 0.001) were also found in blood, which suggests that blood repertoires may mirror thyroid immune responses.

This clonotype turned up a few times. The antigen it recognizes is unknown. No clone much larger than this one lies a single base away; base qualities are absent. Amplification of TCR beta CDR3 regions was carried out from RNA transcripts. The first round of RT-PCR for the TCR CDR3 was performed with the HTBI primer set and the Qiagen OneStep RT-PCR kit. Libraries were constructed in a second round of multiplex PCR, after which size selection and purification were carried out. Paired-end sequencing of the libraries was performed with 100 bp reads on an Illumina HiSeq2000. On the authors' methods: SOAPnuke was used to process the raw data, removing reads that contained adapters or uncalled bases, had a mean Phred below 15, or lacked an exact match to the constant primer or identifier. COPE v1.2.5 was used to merge high-quality paired reads, and clonotypes were defined as unique nucleotide sequences. MiTCR v1.1 was used to align clonotypes to the IMGT TRBV, TRBD and TRBJ reference segments. The analysis included only V-J combinations with a frequency above 0.0001, which together covered 99% to 99.2% of the repertoires. A TCS score was defined as the ratio of F50 (clonal expansion) to E x V (chaos), with BLOSUM62-based TCRdist applied between CDR3 peptides within each V-J. Welch's t-statistics and random forest reduced around 550 V-J features to under 15, which were used in a naive Bayes classifier (R e1071). TCRdb trimmed the raw reads at Q25, called clones with MiXCR and kept productive beta chains. Each CDR3 protein gets just one entry, which takes the most common genes and DNA from the rows behind it. The V and J calls follow TCRdb's processing rather than the paper's. The sample profile shows about 620,000 distinct CDR3 sequences; 15% to 20% of them were found once. Together, the top ten hold over 3.5% of the sample.

The CDR3 holds 14 amino acids from the cysteine to the phenylalanine. The CDR3 DNA has 42 bases and is translated from base 1. V and J are trimmed by 6 bases and 6 bases, and the gene matches miss 9 bases of the junction. The germline V gene (reference sequence) sets CDR1 to LNHDA and CDR2 to SQIVND. Graves' hyperthyroidism was defined as stable when no progression to ophthalmopathy occurred over 18 months of follow-up. Hyperthyroidism patients were aged 18 to 65 years and newly diagnosed, with disease duration of less than 2 months. Exclusion was applied to patients with uncontrolled infections, other autoimmune diseases, pregnancy or lactation. Diagnoses relied on clinical symptoms, serum thyroxine and TRAb, thyroid ultrasound and orbital computed tomography. PBMCs were separated from under 11 ml of fresh peripheral blood using Ficoll-Paque density gradient centrifugation. Total RNA was extracted using Trizol reagent, and RNA quality was assessed on an Agilent 2100 Bioanalyzer.

Sample: blood. Recombination connected TRBV19 to TRBJ2-3; 7 nucleotides in the junction match TRBD1. This TCR was sampled from a woman aged 30 to 39 with Graves' hyperthyroidism. CDR3 reads: CASSPGGLPDTQYF. The DNA reads as follows: TGTGCCAGTAGCCCAGGGGGTCTCCCGGATACGCAGTATTTT.